This T cell receptor beta chain was retrieved from a study of regulatory T cells in long-lasting Graves disease. In the study overall: Patients met the persistent Graves' disease definition after over 5 years of antithyroid drugs with positive TSH receptor antibodies. Overall study results and limits: Between persistent patients, about 2,500 public clonotypes were shared, exceeding the approximately 990 shared between new patients.

Time point reported: persistent/refractory GD, antithyroid drugs over 5 years with positive TRAb. From RNA extracted from PBMCs, the TCR library was made. This CDR3 spans 20 amino acids. Germline V gene data show CDR1 as MNHEY and CDR2 as SVGEGT. Trimming took 4 bases from V and 0 from J; bases not matched to a gene: 17. For this clonotype: Its antigen is not identified.

Building of the TCR beta libraries involved iRepertoire HTBI primers and Arm-PCR of CDR3 regions. Original processing methods: Across the samples, identification revealed 50 to 80 TRBV and 11 to 15 TRBJ segments. Using its own MiXCR run on the multiplex PCR reads, TCRdb lists one record per CDR3 protein. TCRdb, not the authors, supplied the V and J calls. The sample carries around 340,000 distinct CDR3 sequences, around a fifth recorded once. The sequence derives from a female donor with Graves disease. Sequenced here: peripheral blood mononuclear cells (PBMCs), sampled when the disease was refractory, from a patient treated with antithyroid drugs. The chain joins TRBV6-2 or TRBV6-3 to TRBJ1-1, with 10 positions matching TRBD1. CDR3 nucleotides: TGTGCCAGCAGTTCCCTGACAGGGGGCTCCGTATTAACTTTGAACACTGAAGCTTTCTTT. Protein product: CASSSLTGGSVLTLNTEAFF.